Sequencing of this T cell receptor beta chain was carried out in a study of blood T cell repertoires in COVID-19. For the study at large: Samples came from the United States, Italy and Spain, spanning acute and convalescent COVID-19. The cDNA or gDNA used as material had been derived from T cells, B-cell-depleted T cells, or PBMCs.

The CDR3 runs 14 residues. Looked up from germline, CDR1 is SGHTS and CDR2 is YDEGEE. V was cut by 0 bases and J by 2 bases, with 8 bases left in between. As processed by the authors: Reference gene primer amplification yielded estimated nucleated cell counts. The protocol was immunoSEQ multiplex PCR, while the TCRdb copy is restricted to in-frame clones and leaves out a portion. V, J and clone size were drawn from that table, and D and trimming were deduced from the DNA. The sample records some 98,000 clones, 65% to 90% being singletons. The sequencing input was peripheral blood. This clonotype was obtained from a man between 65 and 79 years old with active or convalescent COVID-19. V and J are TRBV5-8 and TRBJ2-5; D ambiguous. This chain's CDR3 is CASSLGGVQETQYF. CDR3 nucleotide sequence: TGTGCCAGCAGCTTGGGAGGAGTTCAAGAGACCCAGTACTTC. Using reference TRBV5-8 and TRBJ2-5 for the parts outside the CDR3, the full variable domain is EAGVTQSPTHLIKTRGQQATLRCSPISGHTSVYWYQQALGLGLQFLLWYDEGEERNRGNFPPRFSGRQFPNYSSELNVNALELEDSALYLCASSLGGVQETQYFGPGTRLLVL.